This T cell receptor (beta chain) was recorded in a study of technical replicates of blood from several donors. Per germline, CDR1 LNHNV and CDR2 YYDKDF (reference sequence). V shed 1 base and J shed 7 bases, with 14 bases lying between them. The CDR3 runs 15 residues. The method was immunoSEQ multiplex PCR; TCRdb's version includes in-frame clones alone and lacks a portion of them. The sample consists of approximately 29,000 clones, more than 80% of them appearing once. Sequencing was performed on PBMCs. The source is a human donor in good health. Some clones in this sample may be carry-over from other donors' samples. This chain joins TRBV15 and TRBJ2-1; D possibly corresponds to TRBD1 (5 bases). CDR3 in amino acids: CATSRVGQGRNEQFF. The CDR3 bases are TGTGCCACCAGCAGAGTAGGCCAGGGCCGAAATGAGCAGTTCTTC. Complete variable domain (other parts from reference TRBV15 and TRBJ2-1): DAMVIQNPRYQVTQFGKPVTLSCSQTLNHNVMYWYQQKSSQAPKLLFHYYDKDFNNEADTPDNFQSRRPNTSFCFLDIRSPGLGDTAMYLCATSRVGQGRNEQFFGPGTRLTVL.